Listed below are T cell receptor beta chains from one sample, sequenced in a study of blood T cell repertoires in COVID-19. Using immunoSEQ multiplex PCR, the repertoire was profiled, and TCRdb retains in-frame clones only, with some absent. The data show 250,000 or so clones, with 87% seen just once and 10% to 11% held by the top ten. Sample: PBMCs or T cells enriched from blood (not recorded which). Receptors originate from a man younger than 40 who had recovered from COVID-19. Each CDR3 is given with its conserved first and last residue. The D gene is left open where the match is weak. A clone size is listed for some rows: how often the clone was seen (once, few, many), or a class if it is expanded.

D gene: NA
V gene: TRBV11-3
clone size: NA
J gene: TRBJ2-7
CDR3 DNA: TGTGCCAGTATACCCTCGTCGCAGTCTTACGAGCAGTACTTC
CDR3 protein: CASIPSSQSYEQYF

D gene: NA
V gene: TRBV5-4
clone size: many
J gene: TRBJ1-2
CDR3 DNA: TGTGCCAGCAGTTCCTCTAACGGGGTGTCCTATGGCTACACCTTC
CDR3 protein: CASSSSNGVSYGYTF

D gene: NA
V gene: TRBV19
clone size: NA
J gene: TRBJ1-2
CDR3 DNA: TGTGCCAGTAGTGTGTCCGACCGGGTTCTGATTTATGGCTACACCTTC
CDR3 protein: CASSVSDRVLIYGYTF

D gene: NA
V gene: TRBV29-1
clone size: NA
J gene: TRBJ2-3
CDR3 DNA: TGCAGCGTAGATGACAGTTTCCGGGCAGATACGCAGTATTTT
CDR3 protein: CSVDDSFRADTQYF

D gene: TRBD2
V gene: TRBV27
clone size: NA
J gene: TRBJ2-7
CDR3 DNA: TGTGCCAGCAGCTTTAGCGGGAGATCGCCTTCCGAGCAGTACTTC
CDR3 protein: CASSFSGRSPSEQYF

D gene: NA
V gene: TRBV7-3
clone size: NA
J gene: TRBJ2-1
CDR3 DNA: TGTGCCAGCAGCTTAATTGGGAGTCGCCTGTCCAATGAGCAGTTCTTC
CDR3 protein: CASSLIGSRLSNEQFF

D gene: TRBD1
V gene: TRBV4-3
clone size: NA
J gene: TRBJ1-2
CDR3 DNA: TGCGCCAGCAGCCCTCTCGCGACAGGGGATGGGGGCTACACCTTC
CDR3 protein: CASSPLATGDGGYTF

D gene: TRBD2
V gene: TRBV9
clone size: NA
J gene: TRBJ2-3
CDR3 DNA: TGTGCCAGCAGCGTAACCCTCGGACTAGCGGGGGGGCAAAGCACAGATACGCAGTATTTT
CDR3 protein: CASSVTLGLAGGQSTDTQYF

D gene: NA
V gene: TRBV7-8
clone size: NA
J gene: TRBJ1-1
CDR3 DNA: TGTGCCAGCAGCTCCAGACAGGTCCGTGAAGCTTTCTTT
CDR3 protein: CASSSRQVREAFF

D gene: NA
V gene: TRBV19
clone size: NA
J gene: TRBJ2-1
CDR3 DNA: TGTGCCAGTAGGTTCCAGGGGGACTTCGGGAATGAGCAGTTCTTC
CDR3 protein: CASRFQGDFGNEQFF

D gene: NA
V gene: TRBV30
clone size: NA
J gene: TRBJ1-1
CDR3 DNA: TGTGCCTGGGAGGGGAACAGGGAAGCTTTCTTT
CDR3 protein: CAWEGNREAFF